What follows are 20 T cell receptor beta chains derived from one specimen sequenced in a study of blood T cell repertoires in COVID-19. The data were produced by immunoSEQ multiplex PCR, yet TCRdb's version contains in-frame clones alone and is incomplete. This sample has a few hundred thousand clones, with roughly 90% found just once. Material: PBMCs or T cells enriched from blood (not recorded which). The source of these receptors is a woman aged 40 to 49 who had been exposed to COVID-19.

This chain uses TRBV12-3 or TRBV12-4 with TRBJ1-2, with D tentatively TRBD1 (5 bases). The CDR3 is 13 amino acids. Trimming left V 7 bases short and J 7 bases short, with 16 bases between. This CDR3 is CASTIKKGFGYTF. CDR3 in DNA: TGTGCCAGCACCATAAAAAAGGGGTTTGGCTACACCTTC.

J is TRBJ1-1 and V is TRBV7-9; maybe TRBD1 (5 bases). Trimming removed 0 bases at V and 5 bases at J, with 13 bases between. The CDR3 contains 15 residues. Germline V gene lookup returns CDR1 SEHNR and CDR2 FQNEAQ (reference sequence). CDR3 sequence reads: CASSLAGGELTEAFF. CDR3 sequence (DNA): TGTGCCAGCAGCTTAGCCGGAGGGGAACTAACTGAAGCTTTCTTT. Filled out from reference TRBV7-9 and TRBJ1-1, the complete variable domain reads DTGVSQNPRHKITKRGQNVTFRCDPISEHNRLYWYRQTLGQGPEFLTYFQNEAQLEKSRLLSDRFSAERPKGSFSTLEIQRTEQGDSAMYLCASSLAGGELTEAFFGQGTRLTVV.

This clone was counted a few times. The gene calls are TRBV30 and TRBJ2-2; 12 nucleotides line up with TRBD2. Losses at the gene ends were 0 bases for V and 6 bases for J; bases not matched to a gene: 11. CDR3 length equals 18 residues. Germline CDR1 and CDR2: GTSNPN and SVGIG (reference sequence). CDR3: CAWSVPRLAGDRAGELFF. CDR3 in DNA: TGTGCCTGGAGTGTACCCAGACTAGCGGGAGATAGGGCCGGGGAGCTGTTTTTT.

V and J are TRBV27 and TRBJ1-6, with 8 bases fitting TRBD1. V dropped 3 bases and J dropped 14; count of bases not matched to a gene: 9. CDR1 is MNHEY, CDR2 SMNVEV, per germline (reference sequence). The CDR3 loop spans 14 amino acids. In DNA form, the CDR3 reads TGTGCCAGCAGTTTGGGACAGGCCTCTAGATCCCTCCACTTT. It specifies CASSLGQASRSLHF.

V is TRBV3-1 (or the pseudogene TRBV3-2) and J is TRBJ1-3; D remains ambiguous. V was shortened by 3 bases and J by 0 bases, with 9 bases between the two germline ends. Germline V gives CDR1 LGHDT, CDR2 YNNKEL (reference sequence). The CDR3 covers 15 residues. For the CDR3, the DNA is TGTGCCAGCAGCCAGACACAGAGCTCTGGAAACACCATATATTTT. Residues: CASSQTQSSGNTIYF.

In its sample, this clone was seen once. The chain uses TRBV5-4 and TRBJ1-6; D gene unclear. CDR1 and CDR2 (germline): SGHNT, YYREEE (reference sequence). Trimming removed 4 bases at V and 0 bases at J, with 14 bases between. The CDR3 is 17 residues long. CDR3 residues: CASSPSFLSSYNSPLHF. CDR3 nucleotides: TGTGCCAGCAGCCCGAGTTTCCTGAGCTCCTATAATTCACCCCTCCACTTT.

V usage is TRBV4-3 and J usage is TRBJ1-2; D is possibly TRBD1 (5 bases). Trimming removed 0 bases at V and 3 bases at J, with 14 bases between. CDR1 and CDR2 (germline): LGHNA, YSLEER. The CDR3 has 16 amino acids. CDR3 residues: CASSQEGSGDYYGYTF. CDR3 nucleotide sequence: TGCGCCAGCAGCCAAGAGGGGAGTGGGGACTACTATGGCTACACCTTC.

The chain joins TRBV15 to TRBJ2-5; 7 bases line up with TRBD1. Germline CDR1 LNHNV, CDR2 YYDKDF (reference sequence). Germline trimming cut 0 bases from V and 5 bases from J; bases unmatched to any gene: 6. The CDR3 contains 15 residues. The CDR3 sequence is CATSRDLTGWETQYF. In DNA form, the CDR3 reads TGTGCCACCAGCAGAGACCTGACAGGGTGGGAGACCCAGTACTTC. The complete variable domain, with remaining parts taken from reference TRBV15 and TRBJ2-5, reads DAMVIQNPRYQVTQFGKPVTLSCSQTLNHNVMYWYQQKSSQAPKLLFHYYDKDFNNEADTPDNFQSRRPNTSFCFLDIRSPGLGDTAMYLCATSRDLTGWETQYFGPGTRLLVL.

This sequence joins TRBV30 and TRBJ1-2; no clear D gene. In germline, CDR1 is GTSNPN, CDR2 SVGIG (reference sequence). The CDR3 sequence is 12 residues long. V was pared by 0 bases and J by 5 bases, with 7 bases between. CDR3 sequence reads: CAWSVSRYGYTF. In nucleotides, the CDR3 is TGTGCCTGGAGTGTTTCGAGATATGGCTACACCTTC.

This rearrangement joins TRBV27 to TRBJ2-1, with D uncertain. CDR3 size: 15 residues. In germline, CDR1 is MNHEY, CDR2 SMNVEV (reference sequence). V lost 5 bases and J lost 0, with 11 bases in between. CDR3 bases: TGTGCCAGCAGTGTTGACTGGGTCTCCTACAATGAGCAGTTCTTC. Translating it yields CASSVDWVSYNEQFF.

The chain links TRBV6-5 to TRBJ1-2; TRBD1 matches 8 bases. With 7 bases clipped from V and 5 bases from J, the junction kept 12 bases outside the gene matches. The germline V gene has CDR1 MNHEY and CDR2 SVGAGI. This CDR3 spans 15 amino acids. CDR3 in DNA: TGTGCCAGCACTCCCAGGGGGCGCGATGTTTATGGCTACACCTTC. Residues: CASTPRGRDVYGYTF.

The rearrangement links TRBV19 to TRBJ1-2, with D tentatively TRBD1 (5 bases). Between the trimmed V and J ends, which lost 3 bases and 6 bases, there was a span of 11 bases. The CDR3 runs 13 residues. Germline loops: CDR1 LNHDA, CDR2 SQIVND (reference sequence). The CDR3 DNA reads TGTGCCAGTAGTATCGAGCCCAGGGATGGCTACACCTTC. Translation gives CASSIEPRDGYTF.

For the CDR3, the DNA is TGTGCCAGCAGCGCCCACCGGGACAGGGGGCGGAACTATGGCTACACCTTC. Translation gives CASSAHRDRGRNYGYTF. J is TRBJ1-2 and V is TRBV27; 12 nucleotides line up with TRBD1. The germline V gene has CDR1 MNHEY and CDR2 SMNVEV (reference sequence). The CDR3 covers 17 residues. J lost 2 bases, V lost 6 bases, and 10 bases had no gene match.

The chain employs TRBV6-5 and TRBJ1-1; possible D gene TRBD1, 5 bases. The CDR3 consists of 11 residues. V was shortened by 5 bases and J by 11 bases, with 12 bases between the two germline ends. CDR1 and CDR2 (germline): MNHEY, SVGAGI. CDR3 region: CASSPDTVAFF. As DNA, the CDR3 is TGTGCCAGCAGTCCGGACACGGTCGCTTTCTTT.

The chain is built from TRBV10-1 and TRBJ2-3; 8 bases map to TRBD1. In germline, CDR1 is WNHNN, CDR2 SYGVQD (reference sequence). The length of the CDR3 is 12 residues. V trimming: 8 bases; J trimming: 8 bases; junction bases outside the gene matches: 6. DNA of the CDR3: TGCGCCAGCGGTACGACAGGGGCTACGCAGTATTTT. This codes for CASGTTGATQYF.

The chain uses TRBV30 and TRBJ2-1; tentative D call: TRBD1 (6 bases). V was trimmed by 3 bases and J by 6 bases, leaving 15 bases between them. CDR1 is GTSNPN, CDR2 SVGIG, per germline (reference sequence). The CDR3 has 14 residues. The CDR3 loop is CAWSVGGMVNEQFF. The CDR3 coding sequence is TGTGCCTGGAGCGTAGGGGGAATGGTCAATGAGCAGTTCTTC.

This chain joins TRBV18 and TRBJ1-4; the match to TRBD1 covers 9 bases. Germline V gives CDR1 KGHSH, CDR2 LQKENI. CDR3 length equals 16 residues. V lost 3 bases to trimming and J lost 8 bases; unmatched junction nucleotides: 10. This chain's CDR3 is CASSPGTGPGGEKLFF. The CDR3 region has the DNA TGTGCCAGCTCACCCGGGACAGGGCCTGGTGGGGAAAAACTGTTTTTT.

The chain uses TRBV11-2 and TRBJ1-2; 8 bases fit TRBD1. This CDR3 is 16 amino acids long. The germline gives CDR1 SGHAT, CDR2 FQNNGV. Trimming took 1 base from V and 2 from J; bases not matched to a gene: 6. This CDR3 reads CASSLVPGQENYGYTF. The CDR3 DNA follows: TGTGCCAGCAGCTTAGTCCCGGGACAGGAAAACTATGGCTACACCTTC.

The chain links TRBV14 to TRBJ2-1; D might be TRBD1 (6 bases). The CDR3 has 15 residues. Trimming stripped 0 bases from V and 10 bases from J, with 16 bases between. Per the germline V gene, CDR1 is SGHDN and CDR2 is FVKESK. The CDR3 DNA reads as TGTGCCAGCAGCCAAGAGGGGAGCAGGGGATACGAGCAGTTCTTC. Its translation: CASSQEGSRGYEQFF.

The genes are TRBV7-9 and TRBJ2-7; D not certain. Deletions cut 8 bases from V and 3 bases from J, with 11 bases between. The CDR3 spans 12 residues. The germline V gene encodes CDR1 SEHNR and CDR2 FQNEAQ (reference sequence). CDR3 sequence reads: CASAPQNYEQYF. The CDR3 DNA follows: TGTGCCAGCGCCCCCCAGAACTACGAGCAGTACTTC. The variable domain in full, completed from reference TRBV7-9 and TRBJ2-7, reads DTGVSQNPRHKITKRGQNVTFRCDPISEHNRLYWYRQTLGQGPEFLTYFQNEAQLEKSRLLSDRFSAERPKGSFSTLEIQRTEQGDSAMYLCASAPQNYEQYFGPGTRLTVT.